What follows are 25 T cell receptor beta chains derived from one specimen sequenced in a study of OX40 agonist ivuxolimab in advanced cancers. Measured with immunoSEQ multiplex PCR; TCRdb has only the in-frame clones, and not every one. The top ten hold more than 30% of the sample, which has about 19,000 clones, less than 85% seen once. The input for sequencing was CD4+ or CD8+ T cells sorted from blood, taken in a trial of the OX40 agonist ivuxolimab. The source is an adult with an advanced solid tumor such as melanoma, head and neck, liver or kidney cancer.

The chain employs TRBV6-6 and TRBJ1-1; D unresolved. The CDR3 has 13 residues. The V end was cut by 0 bases, the J end by 1 base, with 3 bases between. Germline V gene data show CDR1 as MNHNY and CDR2 as SVGAGI (reference sequence). CDR3 sequence: CASSYSANTEAFF. DNA of the CDR3: TGTGCCAGCAGTTACTCGGCGAACACTGAAGCTTTCTTT.

The gene calls are TRBV21-1 and TRBJ2-7; TRBD1, as called in the table, went unchecked against the DNA. TRBV21-1 is a pseudogene. CDR3 length: 17 amino acids. The CDR3 loop reads CASRKPSEGTGTGEQYF. In DNA form, the CDR3 reads TGTGCCAGCAGAAAACCTTCGGAGGGGACAGGGACCGGCGAGCAGTACTTC.

This clone is a singleton in its sample. V is TRBV7-3 and J is TRBJ2-7; TRBD1 matches 9 bases. J was trimmed by 3 bases and V by 5 bases; bases with no gene match: 5. The CDR3 is 14 amino acids. The germline gives CDR1 SGHTA, CDR2 FQGTGA. The CDR3 loop reads CASSPGQGNYEQYF. In nucleotides, the CDR3 is TGTGCCAGCAGCCCGGGACAGGGTAACTACGAGCAGTACTTC.

V and J are TRBV7-9 and TRBJ1-2; 7 nucleotides agree with TRBD1. The length of the CDR3 is 16 residues. CDR1 is SEHNR and CDR2 is FQNEAQ in the germline V gene (reference sequence). J gave up 4 bases and V 5 bases, and 13 bases lay outside the gene matches. CDR3 sequence (DNA): TGTGCCAGCAGCCGACCCGGGACAGTCCTCTCCTATGGCTACACCTTC. Translating it yields CASSRPGTVLSYGYTF.

The V gene is TRBV6-5, the J gene TRBJ2-5; TRBD2 agrees at 7 bases. With 4 bases clipped from V and 1 base from J, the junction kept 9 bases outside the gene matches. CDR1 is MNHEY and CDR2 is SVGAGI in the germline V gene. This CDR3 has 16 amino acids. CDR3 sequence: CASSSPLGEGQETQYF. CDR3 DNA sequence: TGTGCCAGCAGTTCCCCCCTGGGGGAGGGCCAAGAGACCCAGTACTTC.

The chain is built from TRBV5-1 and TRBJ1-5; D is possibly TRBD1 (5 bases). Trimming stripped 3 bases from V and 3 bases from J, with 7 bases between. Per the germline V gene, CDR1 is SGHRS and CDR2 is YFSETQ. The CDR3 runs to 13 residues. The CDR3 nucleotides are TGCGCCAGCAGCTCAGGGATCAATCAGCCCCAGCATTTT. Translating it yields CASSSGINQPQHF.

By its share, this clone is medium-sized. The chain uses TRBV19 and TRBJ1-1; maybe TRBD1 (5 bases). The V gene's germline CDR1 is LNHDA and CDR2 SQIVND (reference sequence). V gave up 7 bases and J gave up 1 base, with 16 bases separating them. The CDR3 totals 15 residues. CDR3 DNA: TGTGCCAGTAAGTGGGGCGGGGGTACGAACACTGAAGCTTTCTTT. Translation gives CASKWGGGTNTEAFF. Based on the CDR3 plus reference TRBV19 and TRBJ1-1, the full variable domain is DGGITQSPKYLFRKEGQNVTLSCEQNLNHDAMYWYRQDPGQGLRLIYYSQIVNDFQKGDIAEGYSVSREKKESFPLTVTSAQKNPTAFYLCASKWGGGTNTEAFFGQGTRLTVV.

This clone has more than one count but fewer than ten. This chain connects TRBV6-1 to TRBJ2-7; 8 nucleotides align to TRBD2. With 6 bases clipped from V and 6 bases from J, the junction kept 10 bases outside the gene matches. The CDR3 runs to 14 residues. Germline V CDR1 and CDR2: MNHNS, SASEGT. Here the CDR3 DNA reads TGTGCCAGCAGACCCCGGGGGGGGCTTGGCGAGCAGTACTTC. It translates to CASRPRGGLGEQYF.

J is TRBJ1-5 and V is TRBV19; TRBD1 might be the D (6 bases). This CDR3 contains 16 residues. In germline, CDR1 is LNHDA, CDR2 SQIVND (reference sequence). Trimming left V 4 bases short and J 2 bases short, with 15 bases between. The CDR3 loop is CASSTQRQAGNQPQHF. CDR3 DNA sequence: TGTGCCAGTAGTACACAGAGACAGGCGGGCAATCAGCCCCAGCATTTT.

The chain uses TRBV11-2 and TRBJ2-2; D is unclear. Trimming left V 11 bases short and J 4 bases short, with 11 bases between. From germline, CDR1 is SGHAT and CDR2 FQNNGV. This CDR3 has 12 residues. The CDR3 region is CARADPTGELFF. For the CDR3, the DNA is TGTGCCCGGGCGGACCCCACCGGGGAGCTGTTTTTT. Combining the CDR3 with reference TRBV11-2 and TRBJ2-2 gives the whole variable domain EAGVAQSPRYKIIEKRQSVAFWCNPISGHATLYWYQQILGQGPKLLIQFQNNGVVDDSQLPKDRFSAERLKGVDSTLKIQPAKLEDSAVYLCARADPTGELFFGEGSRLTVL.

V gene TRBV7-9 combines with J gene TRBJ1-3, with TRBD1 identical over 7 bases. V lost 5 bases to trimming and J lost 0 bases; unmatched junction nucleotides: 4. The CDR3 spans 15 residues. Germline V gene sequence: CDR1 SEHNR, CDR2 FQNEAQ (reference sequence). CDR3 DNA sequence: TGTGCCAGCAGCCCCCGGGACAGCTCTGGAAACACCATATATTTT. It translates to CASSPRDSSGNTIYF.

The chain employs TRBV25-1 and TRBJ2-7, with TRBD2 identical over 9 bases. The CDR3 has 13 amino acids. V gave up 5 bases and J gave up 5 bases; unmatched junction bases: 4. Germline V CDR1 and CDR2: MGHDK, SYGVNS. CDR3: CASSPRGGDEQYF. The CDR3 bases are TGTGCCAGCAGTCCGCGGGGGGGCGACGAGCAGTACTTC.

The chain employs TRBV28 and TRBJ2-3; TRBD2 might be the D (6 bases). The CDR3 runs 15 residues. Germline CDR1 is MDHEN and CDR2 is SYDVKM. Trimming cost V 3 bases and J 2 bases, with 12 bases left between them. The CDR3 nucleotides are TGTGCCAGCAGTTTTGTGGCGGGGACCACAGATACGCAGTATTTT. Translating gives CASSFVAGTTDTQYF.

The chain couples TRBV7-9 to TRBJ1-1; no firm D call. The germline V gene has CDR1 SEHNR and CDR2 FQNEAQ (reference sequence). Trimming left V 3 bases short and J 0 bases short, with 2 bases between. The CDR3 runs 12 residues. As DNA, the CDR3 is TGTGCCAGCAGCTTTATGAACACTGAAGCTTTCTTT. It translates to CASSFMNTEAFF.

This clone was seen once. The genes are TRBV19 and TRBJ2-1; weak D call: TRBD2 (6 bases). Germline assignment: CDR1 LNHDA and CDR2 SQIVND (reference sequence). V gave up 1 base and J gave up 7 bases, with 8 bases separating them. The CDR3 spans 13 residues. The CDR3 region has the DNA TGTGCCAGTAGTATAGCCGGGAGTAATGAGCAGTTCTTC. Protein: CASSIAGSNEQFF.

This clone has a single count. The gene calls are TRBV5-1 and TRBJ2-1, with 7 bases matching TRBD2. Germline V gene data show CDR1 as SGHRS and CDR2 as YFSETQ. The junction had 1 base not matched to a gene; V was cut back by 2 bases and J by 2 bases. The CDR3 contains 14 residues. Written as DNA, the CDR3 is TGCGCCAGCAGCTTTGGGGGGGCCTACAATGAGCAGTTCTTC. Translating it yields CASSFGGAYNEQFF.

The sample holds one count of this clone. The gene calls are TRBV4-1 and TRBJ2-7, with 7 bases aligning to TRBD2. The CDR3 totals 16 residues. The ends lost 0 bases at V and 1 base at J; junction bases unmatched: 6. From germline, CDR1 is MGHRA and CDR2 YSYEKL. The CDR3 bases are TGCGCCAGCAGCCAAGATCGGGCTAGCGGTTCCTACGAGCAGTACTTC. It translates to CASSQDRASGSYEQYF.

The J gene is TRBJ2-5, the V gene TRBV11-2, with TRBD2 matching 9 bases. Germline-derived CDR1 and CDR2 are SGHAT and FQNNGV. The CDR3 is 16 amino acids. V was clipped by 5 bases and J by 7 bases; unmatched bases: 14. In DNA, the CDR3 is TGTGCCAGCAGCGCCGCGGGGGGGGCCCCTCCCGTGACCCAGTACTTC. Encoded protein: CASSAAGGAPPVTQYF.

This clone was seen just once. The chain joins TRBV10-3 to TRBJ2-7, with D perhaps matching TRBD2 (6 bases). The ends were cut back, 7 bases at V and 1 base at J, with 11 bases in the middle. Germline assignment: CDR1 ENHRY and CDR2 SYGVKD. This CDR3 contains 13 residues. As DNA, the CDR3 is TGTGCCATCATGGGGCGGGGATCCTACGAGCAGTACTTC. Its protein product is CAIMGRGSYEQYF.

The chain carries TRBV19 and TRBJ1-1; weak D call: TRBD1 (6 bases). Per the germline V gene, CDR1 is LNHDA and CDR2 is SQIVND (reference sequence). The CDR3 covers 18 residues. V was pared by 0 bases and J by 0 bases, with 17 bases between. CDR3 residues: CASSIDRGHPVMNTEAFF. CDR3 DNA: TGTGCCAGTAGTATAGATCGGGGACACCCAGTTATGAACACTGAAGCTTTCTTT.

The V and J genes are TRBV9 and TRBJ2-1, with D unclear. The ends were cut back, 0 bases at V and 4 bases at J, with 8 bases in the middle. This CDR3 spans 14 amino acids. The germline CDR1 and CDR2 sequences are SGDLS and YYNGEE. CDR3 region: CASSVGDEYNEQFF. CDR3 in DNA: TGTGCCAGCAGCGTAGGTGATGAATACAATGAGCAGTTCTTC.

This clone was recorded a few times. This chain uses TRBV19 with TRBJ2-1, with 12 bases identical to TRBD2. The CDR3 sequence is 15 residues long. Losses at the gene ends were 5 bases for V and 7 bases for J; bases not matched to a gene: 6. Per germline, CDR1 LNHDA and CDR2 SQIVND (reference sequence). CDR3 in DNA: TGTGCCAGTAGTGTCCTAGCGGGAGGGATAAATGAGCAGTTCTTC. Translation gives CASSVLAGGINEQFF.

This clone is medium-sized. The chain uses TRBV27 and TRBJ2-1; D is uncertain. Trimming cost V 2 bases and J 5 bases, with 4 bases left between them. Germline loops: CDR1 MNHEY, CDR2 SMNVEV (reference sequence). The CDR3 is 12 amino acids. DNA of the CDR3: TGTGCCAGCAGTTTAAACGACAATGAGCAGTTCTTC. This codes for CASSLNDNEQFF.

This sequence joins TRBV9 and TRBJ2-5; 11 nucleotides align to TRBD2. Germline values: CDR1 SGDLS, CDR2 YYNGEE. The CDR3 sequence is 16 residues long. Trimming cost V 0 bases and J 5 bases; bases outside gene matches: 6. The CDR3 loop reads CASSVDGSGGAETQYF. The DNA of the CDR3 is TGTGCCAGCAGCGTAGATGGTAGCGGGGGGGCGGAGACCCAGTACTTC.

This clone was recorded once. In nucleotides, the CDR3 is TGTGCCAGCAGCGTAGAGTGGAGGGGTGATGGCTACACCTTC. Residues: CASSVEWRGDGYTF. The V gene is TRBV9, the J gene TRBJ1-2, with TRBD1 as a possible D gene (5 bases). Per germline, CDR1 SGDLS and CDR2 YYNGEE. V gave up 0 bases and J gave up 6 bases, with 12 bases separating them. The CDR3 totals 14 residues.